This TCR beta chain was identified during a study of post-analysis software for immune sequencing data. General study points: Patients carried several TRBV segments more frequently than controls did, and TRBV5-6, TRBV5-1 and TRBV20-1 were among them.

There are many counts of this clonotype. Its antigen remains unknown. cDNA libraries for TCR beta contained unique molecular identifiers. TCRdb passed the PCR reads through MiXCR, listing each CDR3 protein once. Here the sample spans about 260,000 distinct CDR3 sequences, around 34% being singletons. Trimming took off 1 base at V and 6 bases at J, with 12 bases between the two ends. This CDR3 has 14 amino acids. Germline loops: CDR1 MNHEY, CDR2 SVGAGI. This TCR was sampled from a girl aged 5 to 17 with multiple sclerosis. Sequenced: blood. The chain links TRBV6-5 to TRBJ1-2; no clear D. The CDR3 nucleotides read TGTGCCAGCAGTTACTTTGGGCCTGGGGATGGCTACACCTTC. Translating it yields CASSYFGPGDGYTF.